This T cell receptor (beta chain) was captured in a study of T-cell memory formation after mild COVID-19. Study summary: There were largely donor-specific TCR clusters.

V lost 4 bases and J 2 bases, leaving 14 bases between the germline ends. The CDR3 length is 15 residues. Germline values: CDR1 SEHNR, CDR2 FQNEAQ (reference sequence). Study-wide results and caveats: Researchers could not confirm that second-wave clones peaking on day 37 targeted SARS-CoV-2.

In the case of this clonotype: Its target is unknown.

TCRdb analysed the 5' RACE reads with MiXCR anew, one entry per CDR3 protein. The sample records around 200,000 distinct CDR3 sequences, under 12% being singletons. Sample: PBMCs or a T cell subset sorted from them (not recorded which). This chain connects TRBV7-9 to TRBJ1-2; D perhaps matches TRBD1 (6 bases). The TCR originated in a man aged 18 to 30 who had mild COVID-19 (a few samples of this study predate the infection). Cell type and time point are not known. The CDR3 nucleotides are TGTGCCAGCAGCTCCGACCCCGGGGGCAACTATGGCTACACCTTC. Its translation: CASSSDPGGNYGYTF.